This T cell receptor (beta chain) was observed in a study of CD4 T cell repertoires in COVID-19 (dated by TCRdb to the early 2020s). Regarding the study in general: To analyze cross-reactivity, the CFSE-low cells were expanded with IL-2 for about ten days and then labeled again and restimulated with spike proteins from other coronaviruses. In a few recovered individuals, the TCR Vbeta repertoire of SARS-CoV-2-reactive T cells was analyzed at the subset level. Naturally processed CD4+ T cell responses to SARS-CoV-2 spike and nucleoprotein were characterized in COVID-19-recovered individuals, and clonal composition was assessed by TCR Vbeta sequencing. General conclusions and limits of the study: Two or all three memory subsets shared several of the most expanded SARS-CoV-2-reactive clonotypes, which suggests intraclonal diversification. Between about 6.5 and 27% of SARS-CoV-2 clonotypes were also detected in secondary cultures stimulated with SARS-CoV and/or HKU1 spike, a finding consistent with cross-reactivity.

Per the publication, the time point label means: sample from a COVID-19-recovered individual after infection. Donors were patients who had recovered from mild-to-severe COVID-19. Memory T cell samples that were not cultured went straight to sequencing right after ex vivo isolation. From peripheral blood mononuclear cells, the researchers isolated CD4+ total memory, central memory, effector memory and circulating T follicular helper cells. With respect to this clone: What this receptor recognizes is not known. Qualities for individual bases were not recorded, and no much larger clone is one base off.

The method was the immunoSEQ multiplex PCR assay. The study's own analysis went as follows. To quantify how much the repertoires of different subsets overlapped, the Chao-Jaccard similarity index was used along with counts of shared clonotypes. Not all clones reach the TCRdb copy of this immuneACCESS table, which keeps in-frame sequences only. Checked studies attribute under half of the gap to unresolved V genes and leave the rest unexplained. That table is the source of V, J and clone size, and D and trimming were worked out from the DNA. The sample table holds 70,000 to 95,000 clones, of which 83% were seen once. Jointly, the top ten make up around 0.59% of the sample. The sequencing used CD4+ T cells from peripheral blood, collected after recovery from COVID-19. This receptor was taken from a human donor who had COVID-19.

The CDR3 region reads CASGGRSQPQHF. At the DNA level, the sequence is TGTGCCAGCGGGGGGCGGAGTCAGCCCCAGCATTTT. Here the chain combines TRBV19 and TRBJ1-5, and perhaps TRBD1 as D gene, on 6 matching bases. Deletion took 9 bases off V and 6 bases off J, with a span of 12 bases between the germline ends. CDR1 and CDR2 are read off the germline V gene (reference sequence) as LNHDA and SQIVND. The cysteine opens and the phenylalanine closes a CDR3 of 12 amino acids. Only the CDR3 part of the read is kept: 36 bases, read in frame from the first base. Reference TRBV19 and TRBJ1-5 proteins supply the regions before and after the CDR3; the full variable domain is: DGGITQSPKYLFRKEGQNVTLSCEQNLNHDAMYWYRQDPGQGLRLIYYSQIVNDFQKGDIAEGYSVSREKKESFPLTVTSAQKNPTAFYLCASGGRSQPQHFGDGTRLSIL.